The T cell receptor beta chain under discussion was sequenced for a study of shared clonotypes between healthy human individuals. Findings and limits, study-wide: Generation probabilities of non-shared clonotypes were lower (relative to those shared by all four donors). Several donors held roughly 5% of naive CD4 clonotypes in common.

Splitting the CD4+ cells yielded a CD45RA+ naive subset and a CD45RA-negative memory subset. The table came from immunoSEQ multiplex PCR; TCRdb's copy has only in-frame clones and leaves some out. Among about 1 million clones listed, more than 60% were seen once. The table lists this clone with a few counts. Its antigen is undetermined. The origin of this receptor is a man between 18 and 35 years old in good health. What was sequenced was memory CD4+ T cells sorted from blood. Subset reported: CD45RA-negative fraction.

CDR3 in DNA: TGTGCCAGCCTGTCGGGGGCGGGTTCACCCCTCCACTTT. Its translation is CASLSGAGSPLHF. The rearrangement links TRBV6-5 to TRBJ1-6; the D gene is possibly TRBD1 (6 bases). Germline CDR1 is MNHEY and CDR2 is SVGAGI. V lost 8 bases and J 9 bases, leaving 14 bases between the germline ends. The CDR3 contains 13 residues.